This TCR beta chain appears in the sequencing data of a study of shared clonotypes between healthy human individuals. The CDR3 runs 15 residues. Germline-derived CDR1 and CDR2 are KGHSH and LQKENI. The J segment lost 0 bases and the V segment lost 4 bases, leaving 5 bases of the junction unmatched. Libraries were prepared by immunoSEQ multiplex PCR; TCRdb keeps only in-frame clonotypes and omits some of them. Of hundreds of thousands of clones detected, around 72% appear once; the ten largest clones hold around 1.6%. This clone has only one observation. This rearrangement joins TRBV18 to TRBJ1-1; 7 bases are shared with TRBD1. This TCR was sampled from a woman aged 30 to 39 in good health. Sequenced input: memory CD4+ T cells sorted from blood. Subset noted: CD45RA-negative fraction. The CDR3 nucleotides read TGTGCCAGCTCACAGGGGGCGGGAATGAACACTGAAGCTTTCTTT. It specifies CASSQGAGMNTEAFF.